The text below deals with one T cell receptor (beta chain). The antigen remains unidentified. In the PCR, 60 Vbeta and 13 Jbeta primers were used. The table came from immunoSEQ multiplex PCR; TCRdb's copy has only in-frame clones and leaves some out. Of about 160,000 clones in the sample, under 85% were seen once. This sample is drawn from a study of cytomegalovirus exposure and HLA in healthy donors. Study-level results: Sequencing likely caused a cluster of highly shared sequence variants. Productive rates of about 87% or about 30% were seen for most TCR beta V segments in an earlier analysis. Later analysis suggested most CMV-associated TCR beta chains were HLA-restricted.

In germline, CDR1 is SEHNR, CDR2 FQNEAQ (reference sequence). Losses at the gene ends were 5 bases for V and 3 bases for J; bases not matched to a gene: 2. This CDR3 contains 14 residues. This TCR came from a woman aged 25 to 39 in good health and CMV-seronegative. Specimen: PBMCs. This chain joins TRBV7-9 and TRBJ2-3, with 10 bases lining up with TRBD2. The CDR3, as DNA: TGTGCCAGCAGCGGGACTAGCGAGACAGATACGCAGTATTTT. Translation: CASSGTSETDTQYF. Complete variable domain (other parts from reference TRBV7-9 and TRBJ2-3): DTGVSQNPRHKITKRGQNVTFRCDPISEHNRLYWYRQTLGQGPEFLTYFQNEAQLEKSRLLSDRFSAERPKGSFSTLEIQRTEQGDSAMYLCASSGTSETDTQYFGPGTRLTVL.